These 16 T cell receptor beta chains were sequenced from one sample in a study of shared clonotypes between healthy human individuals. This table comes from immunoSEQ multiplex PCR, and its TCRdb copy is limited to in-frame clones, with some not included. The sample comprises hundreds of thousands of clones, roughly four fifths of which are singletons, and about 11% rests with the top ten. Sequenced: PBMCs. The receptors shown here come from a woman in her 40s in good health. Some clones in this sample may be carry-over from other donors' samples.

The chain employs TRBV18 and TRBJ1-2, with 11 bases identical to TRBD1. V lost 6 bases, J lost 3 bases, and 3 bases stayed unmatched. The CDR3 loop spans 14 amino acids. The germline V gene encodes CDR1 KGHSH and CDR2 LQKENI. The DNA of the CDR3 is TGTGCCAGCTCCGCGGGACAGGGGGACTATGGCTACACCTTC. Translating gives CASSAGQGDYGYTF.

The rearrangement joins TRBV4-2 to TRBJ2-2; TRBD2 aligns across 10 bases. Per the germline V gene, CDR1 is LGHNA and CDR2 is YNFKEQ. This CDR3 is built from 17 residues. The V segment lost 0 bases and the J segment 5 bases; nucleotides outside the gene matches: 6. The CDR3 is CASSQDQTSGTTGELFF. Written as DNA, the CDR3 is TGTGCCAGCAGCCAAGATCAAACTAGCGGGACGACCGGGGAGCTGTTTTTT.

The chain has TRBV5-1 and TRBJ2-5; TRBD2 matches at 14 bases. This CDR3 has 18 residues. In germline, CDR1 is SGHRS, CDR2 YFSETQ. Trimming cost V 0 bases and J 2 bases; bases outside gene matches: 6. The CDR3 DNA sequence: TGCGCCAGCAGCTTGGGGGCGAGGACTAGCGGGAGGCAAGAGACCCAGTACTTC. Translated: CASSLGARTSGRQETQYF.

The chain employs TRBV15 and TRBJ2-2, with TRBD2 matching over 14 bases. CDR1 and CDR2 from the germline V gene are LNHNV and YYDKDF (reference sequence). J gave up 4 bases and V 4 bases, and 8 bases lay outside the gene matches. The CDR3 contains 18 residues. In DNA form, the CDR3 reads TGTGCCACCAGCACCGGACTAGCGGGAGGACTATTCACCGGGGAGCTGTTTTTT. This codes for CATSTGLAGGLFTGELFF.

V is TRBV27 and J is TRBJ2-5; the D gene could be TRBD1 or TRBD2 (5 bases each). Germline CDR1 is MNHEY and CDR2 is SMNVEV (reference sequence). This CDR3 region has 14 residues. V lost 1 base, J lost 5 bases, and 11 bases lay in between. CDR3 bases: TGTGCCAGCAGTTTATTTGGGGGTCGGGAGACCCAGTACTTC. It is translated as CASSLFGGRETQYF.

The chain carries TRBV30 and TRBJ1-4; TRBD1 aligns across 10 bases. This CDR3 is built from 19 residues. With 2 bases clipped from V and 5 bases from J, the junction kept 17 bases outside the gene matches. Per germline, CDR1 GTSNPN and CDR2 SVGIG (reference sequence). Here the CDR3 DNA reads TGTGCCTGGAGTCCCCCCCTTTGGGACAGGGGACCATCAAATGAAAAACTGTTTTTT. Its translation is CAWSPPLWDRGPSNEKLFF.

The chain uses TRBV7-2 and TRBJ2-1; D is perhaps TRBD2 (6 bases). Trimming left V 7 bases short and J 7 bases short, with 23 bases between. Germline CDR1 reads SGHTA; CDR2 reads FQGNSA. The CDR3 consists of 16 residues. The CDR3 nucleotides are TGTGCCAGCACCAACCCCCGCCCGGCGGGGTGGAATGAGCAGTTCTTC. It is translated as CASTNPRPAGWNEQFF.

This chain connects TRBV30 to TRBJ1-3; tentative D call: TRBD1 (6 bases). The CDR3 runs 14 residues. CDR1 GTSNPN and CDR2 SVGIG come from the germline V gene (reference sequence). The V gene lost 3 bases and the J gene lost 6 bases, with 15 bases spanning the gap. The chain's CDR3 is CAWSSGGQENTIYF. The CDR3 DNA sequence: TGTGCCTGGAGCTCGGGGGGGCAAGAAAACACCATATATTTT.

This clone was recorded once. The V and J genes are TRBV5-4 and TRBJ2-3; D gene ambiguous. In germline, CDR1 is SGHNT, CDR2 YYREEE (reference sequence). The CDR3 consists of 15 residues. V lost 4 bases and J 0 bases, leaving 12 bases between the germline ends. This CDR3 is CASSKTEISTDTQYF. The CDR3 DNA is TGTGCCAGCAGCAAAACAGAAATTAGCACAGATACGCAGTATTTT.

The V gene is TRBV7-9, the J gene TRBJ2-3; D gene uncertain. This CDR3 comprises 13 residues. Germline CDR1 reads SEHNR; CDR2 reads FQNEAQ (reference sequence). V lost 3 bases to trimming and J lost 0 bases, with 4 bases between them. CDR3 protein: CASSFFSTDTQYF. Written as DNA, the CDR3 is TGTGCCAGCAGCTTTTTCAGCACAGATACGCAGTATTTT.

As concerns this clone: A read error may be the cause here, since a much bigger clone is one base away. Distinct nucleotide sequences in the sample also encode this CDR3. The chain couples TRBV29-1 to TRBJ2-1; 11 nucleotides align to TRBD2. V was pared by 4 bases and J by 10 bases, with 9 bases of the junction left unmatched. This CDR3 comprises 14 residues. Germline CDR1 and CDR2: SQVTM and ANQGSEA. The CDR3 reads CSVAPLAGANEQFF. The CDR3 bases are TGCAGCGTTGCCCCACTAGCGGGAGCTAACGAGCAGTTCTTC.

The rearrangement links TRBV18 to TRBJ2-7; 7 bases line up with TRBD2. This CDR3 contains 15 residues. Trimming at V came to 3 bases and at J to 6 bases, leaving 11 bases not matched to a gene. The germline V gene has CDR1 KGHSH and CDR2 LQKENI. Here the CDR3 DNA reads TGTGCCAGCTCACCTCCCGCCATGGGAGGGGCCGAGCAGTACTTC. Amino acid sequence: CASSPPAMGGAEQYF.

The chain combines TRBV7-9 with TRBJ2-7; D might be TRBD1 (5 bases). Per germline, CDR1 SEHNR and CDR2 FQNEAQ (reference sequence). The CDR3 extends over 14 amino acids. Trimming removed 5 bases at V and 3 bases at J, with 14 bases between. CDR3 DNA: TGTGCCAGCAGCGGCCAGGGTTTAGTCTACGAGCAGTACTTC. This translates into CASSGQGLVYEQYF.

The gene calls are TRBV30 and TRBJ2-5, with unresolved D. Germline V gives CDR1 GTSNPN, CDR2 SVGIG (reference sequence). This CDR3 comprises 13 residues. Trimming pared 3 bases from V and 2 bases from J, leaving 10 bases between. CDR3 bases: TGTGCCTGGAGACTTGGAGCGCAAGAGACCCAGTACTTC. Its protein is CAWRLGAQETQYF.

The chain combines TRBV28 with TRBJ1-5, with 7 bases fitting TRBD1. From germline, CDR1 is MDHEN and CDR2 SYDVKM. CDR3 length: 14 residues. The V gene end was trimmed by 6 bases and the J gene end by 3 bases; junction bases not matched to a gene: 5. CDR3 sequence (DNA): TGTGCCAGCAGGGGGACAGTAAACAATCAGCCCCAGCATTTT. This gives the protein CASRGTVNNQPQHF.

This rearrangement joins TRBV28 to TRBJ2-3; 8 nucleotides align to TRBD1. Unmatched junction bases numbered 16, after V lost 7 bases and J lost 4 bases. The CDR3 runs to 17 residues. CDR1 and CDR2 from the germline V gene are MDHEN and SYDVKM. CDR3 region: CASKISRDRQKADTQYF. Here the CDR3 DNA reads TGTGCCAGCAAAATATCCCGGGACAGGCAGAAAGCAGATACGCAGTATTTT. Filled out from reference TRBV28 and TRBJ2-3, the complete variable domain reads DVKVTQSSRYLVKRTGEKVFLECVQDMDHENMFWYRQDPGLGLRLIYFSYDVKMKEKGDIPEGYSVSREKKERFSLILESASTNQTSMYLCASKISRDRQKADTQYFGPGTRLTVL.